This T cell receptor beta chain was sequenced in a study of blood T cell repertoires in COVID-19. Germline V gene lookup returns CDR1 MNHEY and CDR2 SMNVEV (reference sequence). The CDR3 is 18 amino acids. Deletions cut 1 base from V and 4 bases from J, with 17 bases between. Sequenced by immunoSEQ multiplex PCR; TCRdb stores in-frame clones only, minus some. The sample yields 130,000 or so clones, around nine tenths seen once. The TCR originated in a man aged 60 to 75 with active or convalescent COVID-19. V usage is TRBV27 and J usage is TRBJ1-6, with D perhaps matching TRBD1 (6 bases). The material sequenced was peripheral blood. CDR3 in amino acids: CASSLYAGNRVYNSPLHF. The CDR3 DNA reads TGTGCCAGCAGTTTATATGCGGGTAACAGGGTATATAATTCACCCCTCCACTTT.